Each of the 10 T cell receptor beta chains below was sequenced from the same sample in a study of response to subunit inactivated influenza vaccine. One entry per CDR3 protein results from TCRdb running MiXCR on the RT-PCR reads. Seen here are approximately 680,000 distinct CDR3 sequences, around 16% observed once, and the top ten hold 11%. The sequenced sample was PBMCs from blood, obtained roughly 12 days after vaccination. The source is a man over 45 who received an inactivated influenza vaccine.

CDR3 residues: CATWAGELFF. Written as DNA, the CDR3 is TGTGCCACCTGGGCCGGGGAGCTGTTTTTT. The V call is TRBV7-9, the J call TRBJ2-2; D is uncertain. Germline lookup yields CDR1 SEHNR and CDR2 FQNEAQ (reference sequence). V dropped 10 bases and J dropped 6 bases, with 6 bases sitting between them. This CDR3 is 10 amino acids long.

This chain joins TRBV5-1 and TRBJ2-7; 9 nucleotides agree with TRBD1. The V gene end was trimmed by 4 bases and the J gene end by 4 bases; junction bases not matched to a gene: 6. Per germline, CDR1 SGHRS and CDR2 YFSETQ. The CDR3 spans 14 residues. CDR3 sequence reads: CASSGQGRVYEQYF. In DNA, the CDR3 is TGCGCCAGCAGCGGACAGGGGAGGGTATACGAGCAGTACTTC.

This clonotype was seen repeatedly, ten times or more. The rearrangement joins TRBV28 to TRBJ1-1; D ambiguous. This CDR3 is 12 amino acids long. The V end lost 5 bases, the J end lost 3 bases, and 7 bases lay between the germline ends. Germline CDR1 and CDR2: MDHEN and SYDVKM. CDR3 sequence (DNA): TGTGCCAGCAGTCCTATATACACTGAAGCTTTCTTT. It is translated as CASSPIYTEAFF. Full variable domain (outside the CDR3, taken from reference TRBV28 and TRBJ1-1): DVKVTQSSRYLVKRTGEKVFLECVQDMDHENMFWYRQDPGLGLRLIYFSYDVKMKEKGDIPEGYSVSREKKERFSLILESASTNQTSMYLCASSPIYTEAFFGQGTRLTVV.

This clonotype came up many times. This CDR3 is CATSRRGYNEQFF. For the CDR3, the DNA is TGTGCCACCAGCCGTCGCGGGTACAATGAGCAGTTCTTC. This chain uses TRBV24-1 with TRBJ2-1, with D perhaps matching TRBD2 (5 bases). Trimming cost V 7 bases and J 4 bases, with 10 bases left between them. The V gene's germline CDR1 is KGHDR and CDR2 SFDVKD. This CDR3 is 13 amino acids long.

The rearrangement uses TRBV18 and TRBJ1-6; 10 bases align to TRBD1. The V gene's germline CDR1 is KGHSH and CDR2 LQKENI. This CDR3 is 17 amino acids long. V lost 3 bases to trimming and J lost 7 bases; unmatched junction nucleotides: 9. For the CDR3, the DNA is TGTGCCAGCTCACCTACATTACCGGGACAGGGGAATTCACCCCTCCACTTT. It codes for CASSPTLPGQGNSPLHF.

The V gene is TRBV28, the J gene TRBJ1-2; D unclear. This CDR3 is 14 amino acids long. V was trimmed by 6 bases and J by 4 bases, leaving 15 bases between them. Germline-derived CDR1 and CDR2 are MDHEN and SYDVKM. CDR3 sequence: CASRSGTEFYGYTF. The CDR3 region has the DNA TGTGCCAGCAGGAGCGGCACAGAGTTCTATGGCTACACCTTC.

This clonotype was seen many times. The chain is built from TRBV6-6 and TRBJ2-4; the match to TRBD2 covers 12 bases. The germline gives CDR1 MNHNY, CDR2 SVGAGI (reference sequence). CDR3 length: 15 residues. With 4 bases clipped from V and 4 bases from J, the junction kept 2 bases outside the gene matches. In nucleotides, the CDR3 is TGTGCCAGCAGTTTAGGGACTAGCGGGAAAAACATTCAGTACTTC. It specifies CASSLGTSGKNIQYF.

Only a few counts were recorded for this clonotype. The gene calls are TRBV5-1 and TRBJ2-3; possible D gene TRBD1, 5 bases. This CDR3 region has 15 residues. The V end lost 2 bases, the J end lost 5 bases, and 15 bases lay between the germline ends. Per the germline V gene, CDR1 is SGHRS and CDR2 is YFSETQ. The CDR3 here is CASSLTGSLRDTQYF. The CDR3 DNA reads as TGCGCCAGCAGCTTAACAGGTTCCCTCCGAGATACGCAGTATTTT.

V is TRBV29-1 and J is TRBJ2-5, with D perhaps being TRBD1 or TRBD2 (6 bases each). Germline assignment: CDR1 SQVTM and CDR2 ANQGSEA. V was cut by 5 bases and J by 2 bases, with 15 bases left in between. The CDR3 totals 14 residues. The CDR3 loop reads CSVRLGGSQETQYF. CDR3 DNA sequence: TGCAGCGTTCGTCTGGGGGGCTCACAAGAGACCCAGTACTTC.

The DNA of the CDR3 is TGCAGTGCTAGAGATCTTGGGGGAGGGCCGACCGGGGAGCTGTTTTTT. Amino acids: CSARDLGGGPTGELFF. The chain has TRBV20-1 and TRBJ2-2, with 7 bases that match TRBD2. The trim removed 0 bases at V and 5 bases at J, leaving 9 bases unmatched. Germline lookup yields CDR1 DFQATT and CDR2 SNEGSKA (reference sequence). The CDR3 totals 16 residues.